This record covers a single TCR beta chain. This entry is derived from a study of blood T cell repertoires in COVID-19. Repertoires were generated with immunoSEQ multiplex PCR, while TCRdb's copy carries only in-frame clones and drops some. The table lists 110,000 to 150,000 clones, roughly 91% of them singletons. V lost 0 bases and J 10 bases, leaving 12 bases between the germline ends. The CDR3 length is 14 residues. Germline V gene sequence: CDR1 LGHDT, CDR2 YNNKEL (reference sequence). Source material: peripheral blood. This clonotype was obtained from a man aged 60 to 69 with active or convalescent COVID-19. The chain has TRBV3-1 (or the pseudogene TRBV3-2) and TRBJ1-4; D call uncertain. The CDR3 region is CASSQDRGSGKLFF. CDR3 nucleotide sequence: TGTGCCAGCAGCCAAGACCGGGGTAGTGGAAAACTGTTTTTT.